This TCR beta chain was sequenced in a study of tumor and adjacent non-tumor tissue in lung cancer. RNA was extracted from bulk tissue without any cell sorting. Donors were chemotherapy-naive, newly diagnosed lung cancer surgical patients in China, August–November 2014. Three rounds of nested PCR, following a modified ARM-PCR protocol, produced the TCRbeta library. TCRdb recomputed calls from the multiplex PCR reads with MiXCR, one row per CDR3 protein. This repertoire shows 75,000 to 80,000 distinct CDR3 sequences, 75% to 90% found once; its top ten account for 10% to 15%. CDR1 is MDHEN, CDR2 SYDVKM, per germline. Trimming took 7 bases from V and 8 from J, leaving 23 bases between them. This CDR3 is built from 15 residues.

The V call is TRBV28, the J call TRBJ1-2, with D maybe TRBD1 (5 bases). The sequenced material came from lung tumor tissue. The receptor's source is a woman in her forties or fifties with non-small cell lung cancer. CDR3 region: CASTPTRQGVWGYTF. The CDR3 coding sequence is TGTGCCAGCACCCCCACAAGGCAGGGAGTTTGGGGCTACACCTTC.